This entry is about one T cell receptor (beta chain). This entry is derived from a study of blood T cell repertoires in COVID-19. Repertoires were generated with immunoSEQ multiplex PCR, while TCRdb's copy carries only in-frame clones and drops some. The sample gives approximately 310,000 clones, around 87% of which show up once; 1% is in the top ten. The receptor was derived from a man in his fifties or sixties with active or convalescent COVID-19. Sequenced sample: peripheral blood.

CDR3 in amino acids: CASRSPGLAGGGGYTQYF. CDR3 nucleotides: TGTGCCAGCAGGTCACCGGGACTAGCGGGAGGAGGTGGATATACGCAGTATTTT. The chain uses TRBV7-7 and TRBJ2-3, with TRBD2 identical over 15 bases. V lost 6 bases and J lost 7; bases outside the gene matches: 14. The CDR3 sequence is 18 residues long. Per the germline V gene, CDR1 is SSHAT and CDR2 is FNYEAQ (reference sequence). The full variable domain, rest sourced from reference TRBV7-7 and TRBJ2-3, is GAGVSQSPRYKVTKRGQDVTLRCDPISSHATLYWYQQALGQGPEFLTYFNYEAQPDKSGLPSDRFSAERPEGSISTLTIQRTEQRDSAMYRCASRSPGLAGGGGYTQYFGPGTRLTVL.